This T cell receptor beta chain comes out of a study of T cell clones after liver transplantation. At the level of the study: Third-party-reactive TCRbeta sequences from pre-transplant mixed lymphocyte reactions served as antigen-independent comparators. Study observations and caveats: The donor-reactive repertoire was only partly measurable in two subjects, lacking donor cells.

TCRdb keeps only in-frame clones here, not all; method: immunoSEQ multiplex PCR. The repertoire holds some 45,000 clones, with more than 70% as singletons. A remark on this clone: Its antigen remains unknown.

Deletions cut 5 bases from V and 0 bases from J, with 11 bases between. Germline V CDR1 and CDR2: MNHEY, SMNVEV (reference sequence). CDR3 length: 14 amino acids. This chain uses TRBV27 with TRBJ2-7; perhaps TRBD2 as D (6 bases). The sequence was obtained from a human patient who received a liver transplant. These T cells may partly come from the graft donor. This specimen was CD4+ T cells from blood, taken 24 months after liver transplant. The CDR3 nucleotides read TGTGCCAGCAGTCTTAGCGGACTCTCCTACGAGCAGTACTTC. It translates to CASSLSGLSYEQYF.